What follows are 22 T cell receptor beta chains derived from one specimen sequenced in a study of human T cells and chemical hapten exposure. A single record per CDR3 protein comes from TCRdb applying MiXCR to the RACE reads. The sample carries around 250,000 distinct CDR3 sequences, roughly 8.9% recorded once. Sample time point: pre-sensitization, week 0. As to treatment: therapeutic diphenylcyclopropenone sensitization with weekly scalp DPC. The material was whole blood, obtained in connection with sensitization to the hapten diphenylcyclopropenone (DPC). These receptors all come from a woman aged 40 to 49 with alopecia areata. Some clones in this sample may be carry-over from other donors' samples.

This clonotype has only a few counts. The chain has TRBV6-5 and TRBJ2-1; D is perhaps TRBD1 (6 bases). The germline V and J ends were trimmed by 5 bases and 4 bases, with 12 bases remaining between them. CDR1 and CDR2 (germline): MNHEY, SVGAGI. The length of the CDR3 is 14 residues. The CDR3 DNA sequence: TGTGCCAGCAGTAGGGACACCACATACAATGAGCAGTTCTTC. Its protein product is CASSRDTTYNEQFF.

The chain recombines TRBV4-3 with TRBJ2-3; D is unclear. Deletions cut 0 bases from V and 0 bases from J, with 13 bases between. CDR1 is LGHNA, CDR2 YSLEER, per germline. The CDR3 covers 17 residues. CDR3 region: CASSQESVGPSTDTQYF. CDR3 coding DNA: TGCGCCAGCAGCCAAGAGTCGGTAGGCCCTAGCACAGATACGCAGTATTTT.

This clonotype was seen a few times. The V and J genes are TRBV7-2 and TRBJ2-3; tentative D call: TRBD2 (5 bases). CDR1 SGHTA and CDR2 FQGNSA come from the germline V gene. The germline V and J ends were trimmed by 3 bases and 0 bases, with 13 bases remaining between them. The CDR3 runs to 16 residues. Written as DNA, the CDR3 is TGTGCCAGCAGCTTGGCGGGCCGCTACAGCACAGATACGCAGTATTTT. Amino acid sequence: CASSLAGRYSTDTQYF. Together with reference TRBV7-2 and TRBJ2-3, the CDR3 gives the full variable domain: GAGVSQSPSNKVTEKGKDVELRCDPISGHTALYWYRQSLGQGLEFLIYFQGNSAPDKSGLPSDRFSAERTGGSVSTLTIQRTQQEDSAVYLCASSLAGRYSTDTQYFGPGTRLTVL.

In this sample, this clonotype turned up a few times. The chain employs TRBV6-5 and TRBJ1-6; D not resolved. Germline V CDR1 and CDR2: MNHEY, SVGAGI. With 3 bases removed from V and 16 bases from J, the gap between germline ends came to 13 bases. The CDR3 is 12 amino acids. CDR3 nucleotides: TGTGCCAGCAGTTATTATCCGGGTCCTCTCCACTTT. Translating gives CASSYYPGPLHF.

This clonotype was seen at least ten times. The chain recombines TRBV7-6 with TRBJ2-6; D gene ambiguous. Per germline, CDR1 SGHVS and CDR2 FNYEAQ. V was trimmed by 2 bases and J by 0 bases, leaving 5 bases between them. The CDR3 covers 15 residues. CDR3 protein: CASSLMGSGANVLTF. DNA of the CDR3: TGTGCCAGCAGCTTAATGGGCTCTGGGGCCAACGTCCTGACTTTC.

This clonotype was observed at least ten times. The chain carries TRBV29-1 and TRBJ2-2; tentative D call: TRBD1 (5 bases). The CDR3 sequence is 14 residues long. CDR1 SQVTM and CDR2 ANQGSEA come from the germline V gene. V gave up 8 bases and J gave up 6 bases, with 19 bases separating them. The CDR3 DNA reads as TGCAGCTCTCGCTCCCCAGGGTTGTCCGGGGAGCTGTTTTTT. Protein sequence: CSSRSPGLSGELFF.

The chain joins TRBV2 to TRBJ2-7, with TRBD2 identical over 13 bases. The CDR3 totals 15 residues. The germline gives CDR1 SNHLY, CDR2 FYNNEI. J was trimmed by 1 base and V by 6 bases; bases with no gene match: 3. In nucleotides, the CDR3 is TGTGCCAGCAGAGGGGGACTAGCGGGATCCTACGAGCAGTACTTC. Translating it yields CASRGGLAGSYEQYF.

The CDR3 bases are TGTGCCAGCAGCTTAGCGCGGGAGTTGGACATTCAGTACTTC. Translation gives CASSLARELDIQYF. This chain links TRBV7-9 with TRBJ2-4; 7 bases map to TRBD2. This CDR3 has 14 amino acids. Germline loops: CDR1 SEHNR, CDR2 FQNEAQ (reference sequence). The junction had 4 bases not matched to a gene; V was cut back by 0 bases and J by 8 bases.

This clonotype was found a few times. The V and J genes are TRBV6-2 or TRBV6-3 and TRBJ1-2; D gene ambiguous. Trimming stripped 0 bases from V and 2 bases from J, with 7 bases between. This CDR3 region has 14 residues. Germline V CDR1 and CDR2: MNHEY, SVGEGT. The DNA of the CDR3 is TGTGCCAGCAGTTACTCCGGACTGAACTATGGCTACACCTTC. Protein sequence: CASSYSGLNYGYTF.

The chain recombines TRBV18 with TRBJ2-7; tentatively, D is TRBD1 (6 bases). CDR3 length equals 16 residues. The V and J ends lost 1 base and 5 bases respectively, with 18 bases between them. Per germline, CDR1 KGHSH and CDR2 LQKENI. In DNA form, the CDR3 reads TGTGCCAGCTCACCACGAGGACAGCTTAACTTCCACGAGCAGTACTTC. Encoded protein: CASSPRGQLNFHEQYF.

This clonotype was counted many times. J is TRBJ2-1 and V is TRBV5-1; 7 nucleotides match TRBD1. J lost 5 bases, V lost 2 bases, and 4 bases had no gene match. CDR1 and CDR2 (germline): SGHRS, YFSETQ. The CDR3 has 14 residues. CDR3 loop: CASSFPGTDNEQFF. CDR3 coding DNA: TGCGCCAGCAGCTTTCCAGGGACAGACAATGAGCAGTTCTTC. The full variable domain, in which reference TRBV5-1 and TRBJ2-1 provide the parts outside the CDR3, is KAGVTQTPRYLIKTRGQQVTLSCSPISGHRSVSWYQQTPGQGLQFLFEYFSETQRNKGNFPGRFSGRQFSNSRSEMNVSTLELGDSALYLCASSFPGTDNEQFFGPGTRLTVL.

This clonotype was seen a handful of times. V and J are TRBV13 and TRBJ2-7; D might be TRBD1 (6 bases). Between the trimmed V and J ends, which lost 5 bases and 9 bases, there was a span of 23 bases. The germline gives CDR1 PRHDT, CDR2 FYEKMQ (reference sequence). This CDR3 region has 15 residues. CDR3 coding DNA: TGTGCCAGCAGCCCGGGGACACTCACAAGGGAGCGGCAGTACTTC. This sequence encodes CASSPGTLTRERQYF.

This clonotype was detected a few times. The chain links TRBV4-3 to TRBJ2-1, with 9 bases aligning to TRBD2. After removal of 1 base from V and 4 bases from J, the junction contained 5 bases not matched to a gene. The CDR3 covers 16 residues. CDR1 LGHNA and CDR2 YSLEER come from the germline V gene. In nucleotides, the CDR3 is TGCGCCAGCAGCCAAGTAAGACTAGCGGATTACAATGAGCAGTTCTTC. Encoded protein: CASSQVRLADYNEQFF.

This clonotype came up a few times. This chain connects TRBV7-8 to TRBJ2-3; D could derive from TRBD1 or TRBD2 (5 bases each). Trimming left V 5 bases short and J 2 bases short, with 17 bases between. The CDR3 contains 16 residues. Germline V gene lookup returns CDR1 SGHVS and CDR2 FQNEAQ. The CDR3 loop is CASSQAGSSFTDTQYF. The CDR3 nucleotides are TGTGCCAGCAGCCAGGCAGGGAGTAGTTTCACAGATACGCAGTATTTT.

This clonotype was counted many times. The J gene is TRBJ1-1, the V gene TRBV3-1; D gene uncertain. Between the trimmed V and J ends, which lost 3 bases and 4 bases, there was a span of 9 bases. The CDR3 loop spans 13 amino acids. Germline V gene lookup returns CDR1 LGHDT and CDR2 YNNKEL (reference sequence). CDR3 in DNA: TGTGCCAGCAGCCAGTATCGAGGCACTGAAGCTTTCTTT. Its protein product is CASSQYRGTEAFF.

Many counts were recorded for this clonotype. The rearrangement links TRBV27 to TRBJ2-5, with 8 bases fitting TRBD2. The CDR3 has 17 amino acids. Germline CDR1 and CDR2: MNHEY and SMNVEV (reference sequence). V lost 2 bases, J lost 4 bases, and 12 bases stayed unmatched. The CDR3 sequence is CASSLVFRGLGGETQYF. Here the CDR3 DNA reads TGTGCCAGCAGTTTAGTTTTTCGGGGACTAGGGGGAGAGACCCAGTACTTC.

The genes are TRBV7-9 and TRBJ1-4; TRBD1 might be the D (5 bases). CDR1 is SEHNR and CDR2 is FQNEAQ in the germline V gene (reference sequence). With 1 base removed from V and 7 bases from J, the gap between germline ends came to 10 bases. The length of the CDR3 is 14 residues. This CDR3 is CASSLGQYGEKLFF. The CDR3 region has the DNA TGTGCCAGCAGCTTAGGACAGTATGGTGAAAAACTGTTTTTT.

Only a few counts were recorded for this clonotype. This sequence joins TRBV10-3 and TRBJ2-2; D remains unclear. The germline V and J ends were trimmed by 4 bases and 3 bases, with 3 bases remaining between them. This CDR3 spans 12 amino acids. CDR1 is ENHRY and CDR2 is SYGVKD in the germline V gene. Here the CDR3 reads CAISAYTGELFF. CDR3 in DNA: TGTGCCATCAGTGCCTACACCGGGGAGCTGTTTTTT.

This clonotype was seen a handful of times. The chain employs TRBV5-1 and TRBJ2-3; D perhaps matches TRBD2 (6 bases). The CDR3 covers 15 residues. The V and J ends lost 3 bases and 2 bases respectively, with 13 bases between them. Germline V gene sequence: CDR1 SGHRS, CDR2 YFSETQ. The CDR3 coding sequence is TGCGCCAGCAGCTCCGCGGGAATCAACACAGATACGCAGTATTTT. Its translation: CASSSAGINTDTQYF. The full variable domain, rest sourced from reference TRBV5-1 and TRBJ2-3, is KAGVTQTPRYLIKTRGQQVTLSCSPISGHRSVSWYQQTPGQGLQFLFEYFSETQRNKGNFPGRFSGRQFSNSRSEMNVSTLELGDSALYLCASSSAGINTDTQYFGPGTRLTVL.

The chain combines TRBV6-2 or TRBV6-3 with TRBJ1-4; D is perhaps TRBD1 (5 bases). Trimming stripped 7 bases from V and 5 bases from J, with 14 bases between. Germline values: CDR1 MNHEY, CDR2 SVGEGT. There are 14 residues in the CDR3. The CDR3 loop is CASNLGVQNEKLFF. The DNA for the CDR3 is TGTGCCAGCAATTTGGGGGTCCAGAATGAAAAACTGTTTTTT.

The chain combines TRBV28 with TRBJ1-1; no clear D. Germline CDR1 is MDHEN and CDR2 is SYDVKM. The CDR3 is made up of 17 amino acids. Between the trimmed V and J ends, which lost 6 bases and 0 bases, there was a span of 20 bases. CDR3 nucleotide sequence: TGTGCCAGCAGACCGCCCCCGGGGATGCGATTGAACACTGAAGCTTTCTTT. Its protein product is CASRPPPGMRLNTEAFF.

Ten or more counts support this clonotype. The CDR3 DNA sequence: TGCAGCGTGCACACGAACACTGAAGCTTTCTTT. It codes for CSVHTNTEAFF. The rearrangement joins TRBV29-1 to TRBJ1-1; D unclear. Trimming took 6 bases from V and 1 from J, leaving 6 bases between them. The germline V gene encodes CDR1 SQVTM and CDR2 ANQGSEA. This CDR3 has 11 residues.